A single T cell receptor beta chain is shown here with its context. Its antigen is unidentified. This sample was taken from a study of T cells in Graves' hyperthyroidism and ophthalmopathy. Whole-study findings and limits: Most clonotypes expanded in thyroid above 0.001 were likewise present in blood. A model of 13 V-J features distinguished ophthalmopathy from stable hyperthyroidism.

Uncontrolled infection, other autoimmune disease, pregnancy or lactation disqualified patients from enrolment. Cells are PBMCs isolated from about 10 ml of fresh blood. RNA transcripts were the template for amplifying TCR beta CDR3 regions. During a first-round RT-PCR of the TCR CDR3, the HTBI primer set was used. In TCRdb, the multiplex PCR reads were re-called with MiXCR into one record per CDR3 protein. The sample lists around 540,000 distinct CDR3 sequences, about 16% occurring once. Specimen: blood. The origin of this receptor is a woman aged 30 to 39 with Graves' ophthalmopathy.

The DNA for the CDR3 is TGTGCCAGCAGGCGCAGGACAGAGAACTATGGCTACACCTTC. This encodes CASRRRTENYGYTF. This chain links TRBV6-1 with TRBJ1-2, with D possibly being TRBD1 (6 bases). In germline, CDR1 is MNHNS, CDR2 SASEGT. The CDR3 length is 14 residues. The V gene lost 6 bases and the J gene lost 2 bases, with 13 bases spanning the gap.